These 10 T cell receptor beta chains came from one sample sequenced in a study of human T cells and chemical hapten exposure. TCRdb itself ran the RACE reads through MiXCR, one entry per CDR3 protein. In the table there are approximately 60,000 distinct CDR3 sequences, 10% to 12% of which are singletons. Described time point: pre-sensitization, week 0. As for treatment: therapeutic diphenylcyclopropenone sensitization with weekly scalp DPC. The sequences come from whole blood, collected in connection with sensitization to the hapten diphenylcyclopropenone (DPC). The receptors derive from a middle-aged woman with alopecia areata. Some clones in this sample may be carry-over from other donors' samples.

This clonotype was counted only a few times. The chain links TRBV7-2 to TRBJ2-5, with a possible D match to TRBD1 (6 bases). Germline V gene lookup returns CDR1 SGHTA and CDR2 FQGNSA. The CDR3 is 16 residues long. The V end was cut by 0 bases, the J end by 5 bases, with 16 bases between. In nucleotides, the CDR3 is TGTGCCAGCAGCTTAGCTGCTAGCCAAAGGGGGGAGACCCAGTACTTC. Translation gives CASSLAASQRGETQYF.

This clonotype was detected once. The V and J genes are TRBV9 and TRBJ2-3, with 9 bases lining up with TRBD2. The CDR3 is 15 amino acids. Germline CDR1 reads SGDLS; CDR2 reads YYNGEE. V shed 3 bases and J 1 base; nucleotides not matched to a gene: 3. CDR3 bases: TGTGCCAGCAGCGAACGGACTAGCGGCACAGATACGCAGTATTTT. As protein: CASSERTSGTDTQYF.

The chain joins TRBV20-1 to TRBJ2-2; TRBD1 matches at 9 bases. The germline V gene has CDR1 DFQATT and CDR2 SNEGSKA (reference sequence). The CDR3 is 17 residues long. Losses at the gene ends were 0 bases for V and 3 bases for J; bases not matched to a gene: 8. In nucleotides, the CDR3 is TGCAGTGCTAGAGATCCAAGGACAGGGGTGGACACCGGGGAGCTGTTTTTT. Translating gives CSARDPRTGVDTGELFF.

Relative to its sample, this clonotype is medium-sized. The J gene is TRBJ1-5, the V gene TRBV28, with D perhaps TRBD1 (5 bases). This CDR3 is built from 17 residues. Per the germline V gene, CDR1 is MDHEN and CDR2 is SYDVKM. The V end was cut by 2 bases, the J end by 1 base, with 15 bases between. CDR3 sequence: CASSLGWQGSSNQPQHF. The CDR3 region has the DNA TGTGCCAGCAGTTTAGGCTGGCAGGGCTCGAGCAATCAGCCCCAGCATTTT.

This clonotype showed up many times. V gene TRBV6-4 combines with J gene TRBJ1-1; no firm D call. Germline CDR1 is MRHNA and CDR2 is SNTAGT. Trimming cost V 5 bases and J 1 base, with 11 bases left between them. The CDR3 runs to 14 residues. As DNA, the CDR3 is TGTGCCAGCAGTCCCGGACCAGCGAACACTGAAGCTTTCTTT. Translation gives CASSPGPANTEAFF.

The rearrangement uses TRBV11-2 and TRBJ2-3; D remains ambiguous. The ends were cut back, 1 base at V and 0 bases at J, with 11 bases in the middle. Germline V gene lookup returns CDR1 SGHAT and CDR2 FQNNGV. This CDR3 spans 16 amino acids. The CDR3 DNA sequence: TGTGCCAGCAGCTTAGTATCTGCCGGAAGCACAGATACGCAGTATTTT. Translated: CASSLVSAGSTDTQYF.

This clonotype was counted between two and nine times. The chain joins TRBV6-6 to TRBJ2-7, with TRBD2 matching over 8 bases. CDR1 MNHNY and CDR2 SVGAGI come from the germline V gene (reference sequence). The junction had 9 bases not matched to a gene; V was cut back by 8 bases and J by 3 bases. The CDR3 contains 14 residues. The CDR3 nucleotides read TGTGCCAGCGTGGGGGCGGGGGGCCTCTACGAGCAGTACTTC. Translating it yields CASVGAGGLYEQYF.

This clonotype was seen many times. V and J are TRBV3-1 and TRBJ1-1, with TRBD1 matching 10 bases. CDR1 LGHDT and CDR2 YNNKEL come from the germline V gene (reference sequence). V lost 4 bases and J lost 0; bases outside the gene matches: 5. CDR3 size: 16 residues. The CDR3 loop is CASSLGTGELNTEAFF. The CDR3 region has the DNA TGTGCCAGCAGCCTGGGGACAGGGGAATTGAACACTGAAGCTTTCTTT. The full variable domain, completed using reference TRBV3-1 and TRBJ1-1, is DTAVSQTPKYLVTQMGNDKSIKCEQNLGHDTMYWYKQDSKKFLKIMFSYNNKELIINETVPNRFSPKSPDKAHLNLHINSLELGDSAVYFCASSLGTGELNTEAFFGQGTRLTVV.

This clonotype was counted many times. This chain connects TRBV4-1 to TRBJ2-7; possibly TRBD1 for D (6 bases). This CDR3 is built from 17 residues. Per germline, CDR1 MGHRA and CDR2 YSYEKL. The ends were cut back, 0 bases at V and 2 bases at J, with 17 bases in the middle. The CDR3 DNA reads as TGCGCCAGCAGCCAAGATTGGGGGCCCCAGTCGACCTACGAGCAGTACTTC. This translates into CASSQDWGPQSTYEQYF.

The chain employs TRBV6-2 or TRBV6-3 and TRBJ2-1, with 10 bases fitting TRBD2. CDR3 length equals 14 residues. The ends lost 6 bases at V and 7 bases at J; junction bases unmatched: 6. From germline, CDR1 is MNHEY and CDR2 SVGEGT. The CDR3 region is CASRKSGGVNEQFF. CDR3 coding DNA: TGTGCCAGCAGAAAAAGCGGGGGGGTGAATGAGCAGTTCTTC.